This T cell receptor beta chain was profiled in a study of OX40 agonist ivuxolimab in advanced cancers. Study-level results: CD4+ and CD8+ T cells in blood underwent clonal expansion by week 6 at 0.1 to 3.0 mg/kg.

Sampled blood was obtained at baseline, cycle 4 day 1, and cycle 7 day 1. The V end lost 6 bases, the J end lost 0 bases, and 6 bases lay between the germline ends. The CDR3 loop spans 13 amino acids. Germline V gives CDR1 MDHEN, CDR2 SYDVKM. The repertoire was sequenced with immunoSEQ multiplex PCR; TCRdb's copy has only in-frame clones and lacks some. There are about 80,000 clones in the sample; around 90% occur only once, and 4% to 5% lies in the top ten. With respect to this clone: Its antigen remains unidentified.

Material: CD4+ or CD8+ T cells sorted from blood, obtained in a trial of the OX40 agonist ivuxolimab. This TCR was recovered from an adult with an advanced solid tumor such as melanoma, head and neck, liver or kidney cancer. The chain is built from TRBV28 and TRBJ1-3; no clear D. The chain's CDR3 is CASRMISGNTIYF. The CDR3 DNA reads as TGTGCCAGCAGAATGATCTCTGGAAACACCATATATTTT.